The sample holds one count of the clone carrying this T cell receptor (beta chain). What it binds is not known. The data derive from a study of T cell responses to AZD1222 COVID-19 vaccine. The overall study: It was second doses at about 4 or about 12 weeks that were pooled.

The germline CDR1 and CDR2 sequences are LGHDT and YNNKEL (reference sequence). With 5 bases clipped from V and 0 bases from J, the junction kept 3 bases outside the gene matches. The CDR3 is made up of 15 amino acids. Some clones are missing from TCRdb's copy, which holds only in-frame ones; the method was immunoSEQ multiplex PCR. The data show roughly 90,000 clones, 80% to 90% seen once. Study-level results: Baseline seropositives among AZD1222 recipients totaled only five to seven. Clonal diversity was possibly underestimated; the donors were predominantly white British and more often female.

The chain combines TRBV3-1 (or the pseudogene TRBV3-2) with TRBJ2-7, with 11 bases matching TRBD2. The sequenced sample was peripheral blood, obtained on day 0 of AZD1222 vaccination. This receptor was taken from an adult in good health. The CDR3 DNA follows: TGTGCCAGCAGCATGGGACTAGCGGCCTCCTACGAGCAGTACTTC. This codes for CASSMGLAASYEQYF.